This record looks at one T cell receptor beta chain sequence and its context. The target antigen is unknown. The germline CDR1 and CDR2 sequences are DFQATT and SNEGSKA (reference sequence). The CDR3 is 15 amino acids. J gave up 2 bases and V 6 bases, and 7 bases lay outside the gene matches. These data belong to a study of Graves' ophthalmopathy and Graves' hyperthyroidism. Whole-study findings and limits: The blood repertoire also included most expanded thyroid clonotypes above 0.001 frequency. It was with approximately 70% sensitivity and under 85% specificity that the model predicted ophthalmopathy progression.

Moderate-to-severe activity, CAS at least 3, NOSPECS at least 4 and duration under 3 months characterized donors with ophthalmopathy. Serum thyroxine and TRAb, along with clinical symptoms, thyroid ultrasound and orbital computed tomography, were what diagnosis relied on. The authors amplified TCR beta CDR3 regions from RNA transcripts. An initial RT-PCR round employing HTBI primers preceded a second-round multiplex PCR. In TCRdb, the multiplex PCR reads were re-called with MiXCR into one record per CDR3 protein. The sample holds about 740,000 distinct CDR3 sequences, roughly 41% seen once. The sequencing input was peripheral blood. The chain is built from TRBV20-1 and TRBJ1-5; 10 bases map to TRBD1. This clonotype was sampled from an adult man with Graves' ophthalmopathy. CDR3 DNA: TGCAGTGCAGCGGGGACAGGGGTTCGCAATCAGCCCCAGCATTTT. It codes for CSAAGTGVRNQPQHF.